A single sample is the source of the 17 T cell receptor beta chains below, sequenced in a study of shared clonotypes between healthy human individuals. Sequenced by immunoSEQ multiplex PCR; TCRdb stores in-frame clones only, minus some. The table shows 2,100,000 or so clones, with nearly 97% occurring only once. Sequencing used naive CD4+ T cells sorted from blood. As for subset: CD45RA+ positively selected. Source of these receptors: a man aged 18 to 29 in good health.

The chain combines TRBV6-1 with TRBJ2-7; TRBD2 matches 13 bases. With V trimmed by 2 bases and J by 6 bases, 10 bases remained unmatched. The CDR3 sequence is 17 residues long. From germline, CDR1 is MNHNS and CDR2 SASEGT. CDR3 in amino acids: CASSESLAGGKESEQYF. CDR3 sequence (DNA): TGTGCCAGCAGTGAATCACTAGCGGGGGGGAAAGAATCCGAGCAGTACTTC.

The rearrangement links TRBV5-4 to TRBJ2-2; D may be TRBD1 (7 bases). The V gene's germline CDR1 is SGHNT and CDR2 YYREEE (reference sequence). Trimming stripped 0 bases from V and 1 base from J, with 13 bases between. CDR3 length equals 17 residues. CDR3 residues: CASSLAGGGRNTGELFF. DNA of the CDR3: TGTGCCAGCAGCTTGGCCGGAGGGGGCCGGAACACCGGGGAGCTGTTTTTT.

The chain couples TRBV7-3 to TRBJ1-3; possibly TRBD1 for D (5 bases). Germline loops: CDR1 SGHTA, CDR2 FQGTGA. Trimming shortened V by 5 bases and J by 4 bases, and 15 bases separated the two germline ends. This CDR3 is 15 amino acids long. CDR3 nucleotide sequence: TGTGCCAGCAGCGACAAGGCAGGGTCCGGAAACACCATATATTTT. Translation: CASSDKAGSGNTIYF.

This sequence joins TRBV2 and TRBJ1-1, with TRBD1 matching 7 bases. The CDR3 contains 13 residues. The germline CDR1 and CDR2 sequences are SNHLY and FYNNEI. The trim removed 4 bases at V and 6 bases at J, leaving 5 bases unmatched. This chain's CDR3 is CASSVTRGSEAFF. As DNA, the CDR3 is TGTGCCAGCAGTGTCACCAGGGGGTCTGAAGCTTTCTTT.

The CDR3 sequence: CASSRGNLQYF. CDR3 in DNA: TGTGCCAGCAGCCGAGGAAACTTGCAGTACTTC. This rearrangement joins TRBV11-1 to TRBJ2-7; no clear D. The CDR3 has 11 residues. The V and J ends lost 5 bases and 9 bases respectively, with 11 bases between them. The germline V gene encodes CDR1 SGHAT and CDR2 FQDESV (reference sequence).

The V and J genes are TRBV18 and TRBJ1-2; D ambiguous. CDR1 is KGHSH, CDR2 LQKENI, per germline. This CDR3 spans 13 amino acids. Trimming stripped 10 bases from V and 0 bases from J, with 12 bases between. The CDR3 region is CATGPAPNYGYTF. The DNA for the CDR3 is TGTGCCACCGGGCCGGCACCTAACTATGGCTACACCTTC.

V and J are TRBV12-5 and TRBJ2-7, with 10 bases lining up with TRBD2. J lost 1 base, V lost 2 bases, and 23 bases had no gene match. CDR3 length: 22 residues. Germline lookup yields CDR1 LGHNT and CDR2 FRNRAP. CDR3 nucleotide sequence: TGTGCTAGTGGTTTGCCCCGGGGCTTAAAGTTCGCTAGCGGGGGACGGTCCTACGAGCAGTACTTC. Amino acids: CASGLPRGLKFASGGRSYEQYF.

Note on this clone: The same CDR3 arises from other DNA sequences in this sample as well. V gene TRBV5-1 combines with J gene TRBJ2-5; 12 bases match TRBD2. V gave up 3 bases and J gave up 5 bases; unmatched junction bases: 2. Per germline, CDR1 SGHRS and CDR2 YFSETQ. This CDR3 is built from 14 residues. CDR3 in DNA: TGCGCCAGCAGCTCTAGCGGGGGGGTCGAGACCCAGTACTTC. This translates into CASSSSGGVETQYF.

V is TRBV10-3 and J is TRBJ2-5, with 7 bases aligning to TRBD1. Germline CDR1 ENHRY, CDR2 SYGVKD. This CDR3 has 14 residues. V dropped 3 bases and J dropped 3; count of bases not matched to a gene: 4. In DNA, the CDR3 is TGTGCCATCAGTGATCCGGGACAGAAAGAGACCCAGTACTTC. This codes for CAISDPGQKETQYF.

Comments on this clone: This sample also contains other DNA sequences that code for the same CDR3. The chain joins TRBV6-1 to TRBJ2-3; D unclear. In germline, CDR1 is MNHNS, CDR2 SASEGT. The length of the CDR3 is 11 residues. V was pared by 6 bases and J by 4 bases, with 5 bases between. CDR3 in DNA: TGTGCCAGCAGCCTCGCAGATACGCAGTATTTT. It yields the protein CASSLADTQYF.

The rearrangement links TRBV5-4 to TRBJ1-2, with 11 bases identical to TRBD1. The CDR3 has 14 amino acids. CDR1 is SGHNT, CDR2 YYREEE, per germline (reference sequence). The ends lost 4 bases at V and 4 bases at J; junction bases unmatched: 3. CDR3 sequence reads: CASSPDRGPYGYTF. The CDR3 DNA is TGTGCCAGCAGCCCGGACAGGGGGCCCTATGGCTACACCTTC.

Of note for this clone: The sample holds other DNA sequences that translate to the same CDR3. This sequence joins TRBV6-5 and TRBJ1-2, with 8 bases identical to TRBD1. Looked up from germline, CDR1 is MNHEY and CDR2 is SVGAGI. Unmatched junction bases numbered 6, after V lost 5 bases and J lost 7 bases. The CDR3 sequence is 13 residues long. The CDR3 spells CASSRQGAGGYTF. In DNA, the CDR3 is TGTGCCAGCAGTCGGCAGGGGGCAGGTGGCTACACCTTC.

J is TRBJ2-3 and V is TRBV5-1, with D hard to call. Deletions cut 3 bases from V and 4 bases from J, with 9 bases between. The CDR3 totals 13 residues. Germline lookup yields CDR1 SGHRS and CDR2 YFSETQ. The CDR3 bases are TGCGCCAGCAGCTCCAACTGGGCAGATACGCAGTATTTT. Translation: CASSSNWADTQYF.

The gene calls are TRBV2 and TRBJ1-1, with no clear D. The V gene's germline CDR1 is SNHLY and CDR2 FYNNEI. Trimming took off 7 bases at V and 1 base at J, with 13 bases between the two ends. The CDR3 totals 14 residues. The chain's CDR3 is CASNSLKRNTEAFF. CDR3 nucleotide sequence: TGTGCCAGCAACAGCTTAAAAAGGAACACTGAAGCTTTCTTT.

This rearrangement joins TRBV15 to TRBJ2-7; D not resolved. This CDR3 is 12 amino acids long. Germline V CDR1 and CDR2: LNHNV, YYDKDF (reference sequence). V lost 1 base and J 3 bases, leaving 4 bases between the germline ends. The CDR3 DNA sequence: TGTGCCACCAGCAGAGCTTACTACGAGCAGTACTTC. Protein: CATSRAYYEQYF.

This clone appeared a few times. V and J are TRBV2 and TRBJ1-6; D call uncertain. Per the germline V gene, CDR1 is SNHLY and CDR2 is FYNNEI. Trimming stripped 7 bases from V and 8 bases from J, with 9 bases between. The CDR3 is 12 amino acids. The CDR3 DNA is TGTGCCAGCAAAACCGGGGATTCACCCCTCCACTTT. It translates to CASKTGDSPLHF.

This clone was observed a single time. This chain joins TRBV5-4 and TRBJ2-3, with TRBD1 matching over 7 bases. Germline CDR1 SGHNT, CDR2 YYREEE (reference sequence). Trimming cost V 0 bases and J 5 bases; bases outside gene matches: 6. The CDR3 is made up of 15 amino acids. CDR3 DNA sequence: TGTGCCAGCAGCTTGGTCGAGGGGGCGCGAGATACGCAGTATTTT. Protein product: CASSLVEGARDTQYF.